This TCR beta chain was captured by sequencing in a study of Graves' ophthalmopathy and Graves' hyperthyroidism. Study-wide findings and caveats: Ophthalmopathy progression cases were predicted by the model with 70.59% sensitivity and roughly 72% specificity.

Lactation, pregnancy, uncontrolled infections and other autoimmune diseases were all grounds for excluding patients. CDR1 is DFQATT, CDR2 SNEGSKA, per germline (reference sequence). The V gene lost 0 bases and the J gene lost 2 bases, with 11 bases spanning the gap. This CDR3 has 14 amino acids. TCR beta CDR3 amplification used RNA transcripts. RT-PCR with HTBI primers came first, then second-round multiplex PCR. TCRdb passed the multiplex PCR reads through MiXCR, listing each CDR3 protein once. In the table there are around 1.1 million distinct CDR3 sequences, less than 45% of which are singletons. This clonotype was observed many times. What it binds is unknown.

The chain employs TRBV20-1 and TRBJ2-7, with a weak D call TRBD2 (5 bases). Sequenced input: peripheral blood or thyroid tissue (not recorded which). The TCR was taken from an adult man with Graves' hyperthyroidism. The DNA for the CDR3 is TGCAGTGCTAGAGATGGGAGAACGACCTACGAGCAGTACTTC. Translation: CSARDGRTTYEQYF.